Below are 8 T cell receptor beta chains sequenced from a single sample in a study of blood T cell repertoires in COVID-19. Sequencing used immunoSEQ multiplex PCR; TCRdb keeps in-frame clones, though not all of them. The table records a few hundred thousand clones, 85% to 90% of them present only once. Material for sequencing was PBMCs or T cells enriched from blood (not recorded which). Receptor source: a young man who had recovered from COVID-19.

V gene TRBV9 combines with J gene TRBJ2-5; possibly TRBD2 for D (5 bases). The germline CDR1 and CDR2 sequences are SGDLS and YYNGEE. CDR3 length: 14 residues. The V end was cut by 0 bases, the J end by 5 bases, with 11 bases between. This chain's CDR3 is CASSVVGGLETQYF. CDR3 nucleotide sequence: TGTGCCAGCAGCGTAGTGGGCGGGCTGGAGACCCAGTACTTC.

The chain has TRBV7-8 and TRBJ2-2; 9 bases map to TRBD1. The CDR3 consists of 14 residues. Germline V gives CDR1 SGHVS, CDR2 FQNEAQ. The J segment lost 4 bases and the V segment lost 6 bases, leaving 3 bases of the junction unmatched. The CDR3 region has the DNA TGTGCCAGCAGACTGACAGGGGGCACCGGGGAGCTGTTTTTT. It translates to CASRLTGGTGELFF.

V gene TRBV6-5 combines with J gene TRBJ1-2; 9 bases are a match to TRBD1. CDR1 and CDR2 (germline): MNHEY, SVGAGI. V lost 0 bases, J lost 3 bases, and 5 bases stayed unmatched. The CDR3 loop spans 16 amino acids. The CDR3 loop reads CASSYSIGQGYYGYTF. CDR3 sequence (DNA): TGTGCCAGCAGTTACTCGATAGGACAGGGGTACTATGGCTACACCTTC.

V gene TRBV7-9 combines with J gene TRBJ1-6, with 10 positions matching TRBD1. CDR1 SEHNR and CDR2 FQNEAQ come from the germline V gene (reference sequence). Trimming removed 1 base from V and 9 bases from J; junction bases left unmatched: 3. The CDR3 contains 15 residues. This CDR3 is CASSLEGTGVSPLHF. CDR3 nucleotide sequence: TGTGCCAGCAGCTTAGAGGGGACAGGGGTTTCACCCCTCCACTTT.

DNA of the CDR3: TGTGCCAGCAGGGAGCCGGGACAACACTATGGCTACACCTTC. Translated, it gives CASREPGQHYGYTF. The chain uses TRBV28 and TRBJ1-2, with a possible D match to TRBD1 (6 bases). The germline V gene encodes CDR1 MDHEN and CDR2 SYDVKM. V lost 6 bases, J lost 3 bases, and 14 bases lay in between. This CDR3 is built from 14 residues.

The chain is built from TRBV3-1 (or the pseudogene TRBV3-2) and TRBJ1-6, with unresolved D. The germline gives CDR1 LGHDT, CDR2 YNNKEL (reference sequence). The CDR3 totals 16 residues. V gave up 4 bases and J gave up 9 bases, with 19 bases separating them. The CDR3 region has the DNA TGTGCCAGCAGCCTCAGGCAGGCTCAGGCAAGTTCACCCCTCCACTTT. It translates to CASSLRQAQASSPLHF.

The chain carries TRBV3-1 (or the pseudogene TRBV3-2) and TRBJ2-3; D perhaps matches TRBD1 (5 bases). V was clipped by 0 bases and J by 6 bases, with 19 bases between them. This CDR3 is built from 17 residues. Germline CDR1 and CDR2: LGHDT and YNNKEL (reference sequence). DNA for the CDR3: TGTGCCAGCAGCCAAGATCGAAAGGGGCCCTCGGCCGATACGCAGTATTTT. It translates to CASSQDRKGPSADTQYF.

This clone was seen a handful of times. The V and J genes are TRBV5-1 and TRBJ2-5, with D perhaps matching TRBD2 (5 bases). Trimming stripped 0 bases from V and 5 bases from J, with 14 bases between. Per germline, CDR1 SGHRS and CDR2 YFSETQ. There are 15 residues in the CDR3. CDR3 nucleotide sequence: TGCGCCAGCAGCTTGGTCCGGGGTCAGGAGGAGACCCAGTACTTC. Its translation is CASSLVRGQEETQYF.